The T cell receptor beta chain described here comes from a study of response to subunit inactivated influenza vaccine. TCRdb passed the RT-PCR reads through MiXCR, listing each CDR3 protein once. The sample yields about 520,000 distinct CDR3 sequences, roughly 7.6% seen once. This clonotype was recorded a few times. Sequence at one end of the junction differs from germline and may be a read error. The germline V gene has CDR1 LNHNV and CDR2 YYDKDF (reference sequence). This CDR3 has 15 amino acids. The TCR was taken from a man aged 45-69 years who received an inactivated influenza vaccine. The J gene is TRBJ2-3, the V gene TRBV15; 7 bases agree with TRBD1. Sequences were derived from PBMCs from blood, sampled around 2 years after vaccination. The chain's CDR3 is CATSRVVTGIHTQYF. For the CDR3, the DNA is TGTGCCACCAGTAGAGTAGTGACAGGGATTCATACGCAGTATTTT.